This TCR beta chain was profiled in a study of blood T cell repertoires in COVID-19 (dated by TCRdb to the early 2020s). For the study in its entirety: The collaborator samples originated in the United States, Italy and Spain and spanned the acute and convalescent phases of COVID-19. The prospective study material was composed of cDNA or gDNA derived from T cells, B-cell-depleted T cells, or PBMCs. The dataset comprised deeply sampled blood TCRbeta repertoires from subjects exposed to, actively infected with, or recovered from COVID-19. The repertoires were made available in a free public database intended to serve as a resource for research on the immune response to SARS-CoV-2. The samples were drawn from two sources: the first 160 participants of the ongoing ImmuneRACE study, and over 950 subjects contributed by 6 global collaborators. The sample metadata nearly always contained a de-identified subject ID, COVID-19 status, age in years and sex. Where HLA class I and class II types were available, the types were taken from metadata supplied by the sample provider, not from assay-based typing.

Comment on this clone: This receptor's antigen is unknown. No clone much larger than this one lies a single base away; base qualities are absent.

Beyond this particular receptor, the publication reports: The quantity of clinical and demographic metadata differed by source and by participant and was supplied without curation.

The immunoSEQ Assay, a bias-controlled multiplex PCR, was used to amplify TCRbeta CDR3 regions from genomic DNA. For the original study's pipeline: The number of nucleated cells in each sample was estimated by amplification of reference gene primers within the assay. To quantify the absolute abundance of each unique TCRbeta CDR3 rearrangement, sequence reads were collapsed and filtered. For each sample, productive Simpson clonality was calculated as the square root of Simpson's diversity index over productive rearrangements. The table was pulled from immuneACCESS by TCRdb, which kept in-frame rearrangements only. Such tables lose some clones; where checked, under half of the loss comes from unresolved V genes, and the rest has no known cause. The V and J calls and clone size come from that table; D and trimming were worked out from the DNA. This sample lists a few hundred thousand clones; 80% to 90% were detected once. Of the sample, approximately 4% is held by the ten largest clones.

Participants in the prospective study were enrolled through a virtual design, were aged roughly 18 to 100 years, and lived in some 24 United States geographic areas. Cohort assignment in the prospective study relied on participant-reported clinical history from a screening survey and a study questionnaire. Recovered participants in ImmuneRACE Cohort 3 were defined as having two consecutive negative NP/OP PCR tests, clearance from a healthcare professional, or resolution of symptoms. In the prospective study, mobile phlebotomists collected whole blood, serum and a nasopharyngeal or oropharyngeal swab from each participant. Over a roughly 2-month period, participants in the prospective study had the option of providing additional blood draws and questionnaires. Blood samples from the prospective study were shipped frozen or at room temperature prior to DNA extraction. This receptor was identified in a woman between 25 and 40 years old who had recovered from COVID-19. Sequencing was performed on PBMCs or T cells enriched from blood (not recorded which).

The nucleotide sequence reads TGTGCCAGCAGCTTAGTTGGAGGGAACGGCTACACCTTC. Protein translation: CASSLVGGNGYTF. The chain employs TRBV11-2 and TRBJ1-2, with the D gene uncertain. The CDR3 numbers 13 residues from cysteine through phenylalanine. The read is trimmed to its CDR3 DNA, 39 bases read in frame from base 1. The junction shows trimming of 1 base on V and 8 bases on J, plus 11 bases between the germline ends. The germline V gene gives CDR1 as SGHAT and CDR2 as FQNNGV.